Detailed here is one T cell receptor beta chain. Antigen: not known. The data were taken from a study of cytomegalovirus exposure and HLA in healthy donors. General study points: Later, TCR association rates were found to vary by HLA locus, highest for DRB1 and lowest for HLA-C.

With 3 bases removed from V and 6 bases from J, the gap between germline ends came to 18 bases. CDR3 length: 16 amino acids. In germline, CDR1 is KGHSH, CDR2 LQKENI. The study ran its PCR with 60 Vbeta and 13 Jbeta primers. Clones were sequenced by immunoSEQ multiplex PCR, and TCRdb holds only the in-frame ones, with some missing. The sample records under 200,000 clones, around four fifths being singletons. Sequenced sample: PBMCs. The receptor comes from a man aged 18 to 30 in good health and CMV-seronegative. The rearrangement joins TRBV18 to TRBJ1-5; tentatively, D is TRBD1 (6 bases). The CDR3 region has the DNA TGTGCCAGCTCACCCGGCGGGGGCACGGGAGGTCAGCCCCAGCATTTT. Translation: CASSPGGGTGGQPQHF.